These 12 T cell receptor beta chains originate from one sample sequenced in a study of T cells after yellow fever vaccination. TCRdb re-called the 5' RACE reads through MiXCR, storing one row per CDR3 protein. The profile shows nearly 550,000 distinct CDR3 sequences, under 25% of them singletons. The sample in question was PBMCs, obtained 15 days after the yellow fever booster vaccination. The receptor source for this set is a man aged 30 to 39 who received the YFV17D yellow fever vaccine.

This clonotype has a handful of counts. The rearrangement links TRBV20-1 to TRBJ2-1; D remains unclear. Trimming removed 6 bases from V and 5 bases from J, with 20 bases in between. Germline V lookup: CDR1 DFQATT, CDR2 SNEGSKA (reference sequence). The CDR3 contains 15 residues. CDR3 protein: CSAQADLLHNNEQFF. The CDR3 nucleotides are TGCAGTGCCCAGGCGGACCTCCTTCATAACAATGAGCAGTTCTTC.

This chain uses TRBV7-9 with TRBJ2-1; D may match TRBD1 or TRBD2 (5 bases each). The V gene's germline CDR1 is SEHNR and CDR2 FQNEAQ (reference sequence). Trimming left V 2 bases short and J 5 bases short, with 16 bases between. The CDR3 is 16 amino acids. In DNA form, the CDR3 reads TGTGCCAGCAGCTTACCCCTACCCAGGGACCACAATGAGCAGTTCTTC. Its protein product is CASSLPLPRDHNEQFF. The entire variable domain, with the rest obtained from reference TRBV7-9 and TRBJ2-1, is as follows: DTGVSQNPRHKITKRGQNVTFRCDPISEHNRLYWYRQTLGQGPEFLTYFQNEAQLEKSRLLSDRFSAERPKGSFSTLEIQRTEQGDSAMYLCASSLPLPRDHNEQFFGPGTRLTVL.

The sample holds a few counts of this clonotype. The V call is TRBV27, the J call TRBJ2-5, with D perhaps matching TRBD1 (7 bases). Trimming pared 6 bases from V and 7 bases from J, leaving 24 bases between. This CDR3 has 16 residues. Per the germline V gene, CDR1 is MNHEY and CDR2 is SMNVEV (reference sequence). The CDR3 DNA is TGTGCCAGCAGCAAATTGGAGGGGGCCTTACATGGGACCCAGTACTTC. Its translation: CASSKLEGALHGTQYF.

This clonotype was seen a handful of times. This rearrangement joins TRBV11-2 to TRBJ2-1; a possible D gene is TRBD2 (5 bases). The CDR3 has 16 amino acids. With 0 bases removed from V and 7 bases from J, the gap between germline ends came to 16 bases. CDR1 is SGHAT, CDR2 FQNNGV, per germline. The CDR3 nucleotides are TGTGCCAGCAGCTTAGAGGGAAACGCGCGGAGGAATGAGCAGTTCTTC. It translates to CASSLEGNARRNEQFF.

This clonotype was seen a handful of times. V is TRBV15 and J is TRBJ1-1; a possible D gene is TRBD1 (5 bases). Trimming took 0 bases from V and 6 from J, leaving 8 bases between them. The CDR3 length is 13 residues. CDR1 and CDR2 from the germline V gene are LNHNV and YYDKDF (reference sequence). CDR3: CATSRDRGAEAFF. The CDR3 nucleotides read TGTGCCACCAGCAGAGATCGGGGGGCTGAAGCTTTCTTT.

This clonotype occurred a few times. This rearrangement joins TRBV10-3 to TRBJ2-1; tentatively, D is TRBD2 (5 bases). The length of the CDR3 is 13 residues. CDR1 and CDR2 (germline): ENHRY, SYGVKD. Trimming took off 2 bases at V and 3 bases at J, with 5 bases between the two ends. This CDR3 is CAISERDYNEQFF. As DNA, the CDR3 is TGTGCCATCAGTGAGCGGGACTACAATGAGCAGTTCTTC.

This clonotype came up a few times. The chain couples TRBV29-1 to TRBJ2-1, with unresolved D. Trimming pared 1 base from V and 7 bases from J, leaving 8 bases between. Germline assignment: CDR1 SQVTM and CDR2 ANQGSEA. The length of the CDR3 is 12 residues. CDR3 in DNA: TGCAGCGTTGAAGCTCGTCGAAATGAGCAGTTCTTC. Residues: CSVEARRNEQFF.

This clonotype was observed a few times. The rearrangement links TRBV10-3 to TRBJ2-3; D might be TRBD1 or TRBD2, each matching 5 bases. CDR1 and CDR2 (germline): ENHRY, SYGVKD. Trimming took off 6 bases at V and 0 bases at J, with 10 bases between the two ends. The CDR3 runs 14 residues. The CDR3 loop is CAIRGEFSTDTQYF. The CDR3, as DNA: TGTGCCATCAGGGGGGAGTTTAGCACAGATACGCAGTATTTT.

This clonotype was seen many times. The CDR3 DNA follows: TGTGCTAGTTCCCTTCTAGCGGGAGGCGGCGGGGAGCTGTTTTTT. Amino acids: CASSLLAGGGGELFF. V gene TRBV12-5 combines with J gene TRBJ2-2; 11 positions match TRBD2. Germline trimming cut 8 bases from V and 7 bases from J; bases unmatched to any gene: 9. From germline, CDR1 is LGHNT and CDR2 FRNRAP. The CDR3 consists of 15 residues.

V usage is TRBV30 and J usage is TRBJ1-1; D unclear. Germline CDR1 is GTSNPN and CDR2 is SVGIG (reference sequence). This CDR3 has 14 residues. Trimming pared 3 bases from V and 5 bases from J, leaving 16 bases between. The CDR3 spells CAWRVWPAGTEAFF. The DNA of the CDR3 is TGTGCCTGGAGAGTTTGGCCGGCTGGGACTGAAGCTTTCTTT. The full variable domain, with the rest looked up from reference TRBV30 and TRBJ1-1, is SQTIHQWPATLVQPVGSPLSLECTVEGTSNPNLYWYRQAAGRGLQLLFYSVGIGQISSEVPQNLSASRPQDRQFILSSKKLLLSDSGFYLCAWRVWPAGTEAFFGQGTRLTVV.

The CDR3 DNA follows: TGTGCCAGCAGCCCCCGAGCGGGGTCATACAATGAGCAGTTCTTC. Residues: CASSPRAGSYNEQFF. The rearrangement uses TRBV5-4 and TRBJ2-1; 7 bases match TRBD2. From germline, CDR1 is SGHNT and CDR2 YYREEE (reference sequence). V was clipped by 4 bases and J by 4 bases; unmatched bases: 8. The CDR3 covers 15 residues.

This clonotype was seen more than once but under ten times. The chain carries TRBV29-1 and TRBJ2-3; a possible D gene is TRBD1 (6 bases). This CDR3 spans 14 amino acids. V gave up 1 base and J gave up 1 base, with 9 bases separating them. Germline V lookup: CDR1 SQVTM, CDR2 ANQGSEA. The DNA for the CDR3 is TGCAGCGTTGAAGGGGGACACGGCACAGATACGCAGTATTTT. It yields the protein CSVEGGHGTDTQYF.